A single sample is the source of the 28 T cell receptor beta chains below, sequenced in a study of cytomegalovirus exposure and HLA in healthy donors. PCR used 60 Vbeta primers and 13 Jbeta primers. Produced via immunoSEQ multiplex PCR; TCRdb's table is partial and in-frame only. The sample records 100,000 to 150,000 clones, approximately 87% being singletons. Sequenced material: PBMCs. Receptor source: a man between 18 and 35 years old in good health and CMV-seropositive.

This clone was picked up a small number of times. The chain combines TRBV19 with TRBJ1-3, with 9 bases fitting TRBD1. V was pared by 7 bases and J by 2 bases, with 3 bases of the junction left unmatched. The CDR3 extends over 14 amino acids. Germline V CDR1 and CDR2: LNHDA, SQIVND (reference sequence). CDR3 amino acids: CASKGQGAGNTIYF. In DNA form, the CDR3 reads TGTGCCAGTAAGGGACAGGGTGCTGGAAACACCATATATTTT.

V gene TRBV9 combines with J gene TRBJ2-5; 9 bases are a match to TRBD2. V dropped 0 bases and J dropped 4; count of bases not matched to a gene: 4. Germline V gene lookup returns CDR1 SGDLS and CDR2 YYNGEE. The CDR3 has 15 residues. CDR3 region: CASSVGLAGSETQYF. The CDR3 region has the DNA TGTGCCAGCAGCGTAGGGCTAGCGGGGTCAGAGACCCAGTACTTC.

Points on this clone: At one of its ends the junction is not consistent with the germline gene, which may arise from a read error. This chain connects TRBV10-3 to TRBJ2-1; D is ambiguous. CDR1 and CDR2 from the germline V gene are ENHRY and SYGVKD. The length of the CDR3 is 10 residues. The chain's CDR3 is CAISESNLVF. In DNA form, the CDR3 reads TGTGCCATCAGTGAGTCGAATTTAGTCTTC.

The rearrangement links TRBV30 to TRBJ1-4; TRBD1 matches 8 bases. CDR3 length: 14 residues. The germline CDR1 and CDR2 sequences are GTSNPN and SVGIG (reference sequence). V lost 2 bases and J lost 8; bases outside the gene matches: 7. The CDR3 coding sequence is TGTGCCTGGAGTCTTGGACAGGGTGTAGAAAAACTGTTTTTT. This codes for CAWSLGQGVEKLFF.

The chain's CDR3 is CASSFNALAGGSYEQYF. The CDR3, as DNA: TGTGCCAGCAGCTTCAACGCTCTTGCAGGCGGGTCCTACGAGCAGTACTTC. The chain combines TRBV11-2 with TRBJ2-7; tentative D call: TRBD2 (5 bases). The CDR3 has 17 residues. The germline CDR1 and CDR2 sequences are SGHAT and FQNNGV. Trimming pared 3 bases from V and 1 base from J, leaving 19 bases between.

This chain joins TRBV5-6 and TRBJ1-2; D may be TRBD1 (5 bases). CDR3 size: 15 residues. V shed 4 bases and J shed 2 bases, with 15 bases lying between them. Germline lookup yields CDR1 SGHDT and CDR2 YYEEEE. The CDR3 protein is CASSPAGGGNYGYTF. Written as DNA, the CDR3 is TGTGCCAGCAGCCCTGCCGGGGGGGGAAACTATGGCTACACCTTC.

Here the CDR3 reads CASSWEQGNEQFF. In DNA, the CDR3 is TGTGCCAGCAGTTGGGAACAGGGCAATGAGCAGTTCTTC. The chain has TRBV6-6 and TRBJ2-1; TRBD1 is a possible D gene (6 bases). V was shortened by 4 bases and J by 6 bases, with 10 bases between the two germline ends. Germline loops: CDR1 MNHNY, CDR2 SVGAGI (reference sequence). The CDR3 runs 13 residues.

J is TRBJ2-1 and V is TRBV18, with 8 nucleotides matching TRBD2. This CDR3 has 14 residues. Trimming removed 4 bases from V and 9 bases from J; junction bases left unmatched: 8. Germline CDR1 reads KGHSH; CDR2 reads LQKENI. CDR3 amino acids: CASSRPGLAVEQFF. In DNA form, the CDR3 reads TGTGCCAGCTCACGTCCCGGACTAGCAGTTGAGCAGTTCTTC.

The table lists this clone with a few counts. The chain joins TRBV5-6 to TRBJ1-1; D ambiguous. This CDR3 has 13 amino acids. V lost 0 bases and J lost 2, with 5 bases in between. The V gene's germline CDR1 is SGHDT and CDR2 YYEEEE. CDR3 DNA: TGTGCCAGCAGCTTGGGTAGCAACACTGAAGCTTTCTTT. This gives the protein CASSLGSNTEAFF. Complete variable domain (other parts from reference TRBV5-6 and TRBJ1-1): DAGVTQSPTHLIKTRGQQVTLRCSPKSGHDTVSWYQQALGQGPQFIFQYYEEEERQRGNFPDRFSGHQFPNYSSELNVNALLLGDSALYLCASSLGSNTEAFFGQGTRLTVV.

CDR3 DNA: TGTGCCAGGGAGGGACAGGGAGTCTACGAGCAGTACTTC. It encodes CAREGQGVYEQYF. The gene calls are TRBV2 and TRBJ2-7; 9 nucleotides match TRBD1. The germline V gene encodes CDR1 SNHLY and CDR2 FYNNEI. V lost 9 bases, J lost 3 bases, and 6 bases stayed unmatched. The CDR3 is 13 amino acids. Combining the CDR3 with reference TRBV2 and TRBJ2-7 gives the whole variable domain EPEVTQTPSHQVTQMGQEVILRCVPISNHLYFYWYRQILGQKVEFLVSFYNNEISEKSEIFDDQFSVERPDGSNFTLKIRSTKLEDSAMYFCAREGQGVYEQYFGPGTRLTVT.

The gene calls are TRBV6-6 and TRBJ1-1; D is perhaps TRBD1 (5 bases). Germline CDR1 reads MNHNY; CDR2 reads SVGAGI (reference sequence). V lost 4 bases and J 5 bases, leaving 14 bases between the germline ends. There are 14 residues in the CDR3. CDR3 nucleotides: TGTGCCAGCAGTTCCACGGGGGGGGTGACTGAAGCTTTCTTT. Translating it yields CASSSTGGVTEAFF.

The chain has TRBV19 and TRBJ1-4, with D possibly being TRBD1 (6 bases). V was pared by 10 bases and J by 10 bases, with 16 bases between. The CDR3 contains 12 residues. Per the germline V gene, CDR1 is LNHDA and CDR2 is SQIVND (reference sequence). CDR3 in DNA: TGTGCCACGATGGGGGGAGGGGGAAAACTGTTTTTT. Its protein product is CATMGGGGKLFF. The full variable domain, with the rest looked up from reference TRBV19 and TRBJ1-4, is DGGITQSPKYLFRKEGQNVTLSCEQNLNHDAMYWYRQDPGQGLRLIYYSQIVNDFQKGDIAEGYSVSREKKESFPLTVTSAQKNPTAFYLCATMGGGGKLFFGSGTQLSVL.

This chain links TRBV18 with TRBJ2-7; D may be TRBD1 (5 bases). Trimming took 3 bases from V and 4 from J, leaving 16 bases between them. CDR3 length equals 15 residues. Germline-derived CDR1 and CDR2 are KGHSH and LQKENI. The CDR3 sequence is CASSPGQGSTYEQYF. The CDR3 DNA sequence: TGTGCCAGCTCACCCGGGCAGGGCTCCACTTACGAGCAGTACTTC.

The rearrangement joins TRBV5-1 to TRBJ2-3, with no clear D. The V end lost 2 bases, the J end lost 2 bases, and 9 bases lay between the germline ends. CDR1 and CDR2 from the germline V gene are SGHRS and YFSETQ. The CDR3 consists of 14 residues. The DNA of the CDR3 is TGCGCCAGCAGCTTCCTTCCAGACACAGATACGCAGTATTTT. Amino acid sequence: CASSFLPDTDTQYF.

This sequence joins TRBV5-4 and TRBJ2-7; 12 nucleotides line up with TRBD1. CDR3 length: 14 amino acids. Germline V CDR1 and CDR2: SGHNT, YYREEE (reference sequence). Unmatched junction bases numbered 4, after V lost 2 bases and J lost 7 bases. CDR3 sequence: CASSFRDRGQEQYF. The CDR3 DNA is TGTGCCAGCAGCTTCAGGGACAGGGGGCAGGAGCAGTACTTC.

The V and J genes are TRBV5-1 and TRBJ2-5; 7 bases are a match to TRBD1. The J call may be mistaken, given a closer DNA end match to TRBJ2-7. CDR3 size: 13 residues. CDR1 and CDR2 (germline): SGHRS, YFSETQ. In DNA, the CDR3 is TGCGCCAGCAGCCTGACAGGGCCCTACGAGCAGTACTTC. Translated, it gives CASSLTGPYEQYF.

This clone has just one count. J is TRBJ2-1 and V is TRBV30, with 8 bases fitting TRBD1. J gave up 0 bases and V 2 bases, and 6 bases lay outside the gene matches. The CDR3 length is 16 residues. Germline V CDR1 and CDR2: GTSNPN, SVGIG (reference sequence). This CDR3 is CAWSTRDRSSYNEQFF. DNA of the CDR3: TGTGCCTGGAGTACCCGGGACAGGAGCTCCTACAATGAGCAGTTCTTC.

The chain carries TRBV6-5 and TRBJ1-3; D unresolved. This CDR3 region has 13 residues. Trimming removed 7 bases from V and 0 bases from J, with 7 bases in between. CDR1 MNHEY and CDR2 SVGAGI come from the germline V gene. The CDR3 spells CASTDISGNTIYF. Written as DNA, the CDR3 is TGTGCCAGCACAGACATCTCTGGAAACACCATATATTTT.

V is TRBV7-9 and J is TRBJ1-1; 7 bases align to TRBD1. Trimming cost V 5 bases and J 5 bases; bases outside gene matches: 8. CDR3 length: 14 amino acids. Germline assignment: CDR1 SEHNR and CDR2 FQNEAQ (reference sequence). CDR3 region: CASSAGGKATEAFF. In DNA, the CDR3 is TGTGCCAGCAGCGCAGGGGGGAAAGCGACTGAAGCTTTCTTT.

This clone showed up just a few times. V gene TRBV7-9 combines with J gene TRBJ2-3; unclear D gene. V was shortened by 2 bases and J by 7 bases, with 4 bases between the two germline ends. Germline values: CDR1 SEHNR, CDR2 FQNEAQ (reference sequence). The CDR3 is 11 residues long. Here the CDR3 reads CASSLTNTQYF. CDR3 sequence (DNA): TGTGCCAGCAGCTTAACAAATACGCAGTATTTT. The full variable domain, with the rest looked up from reference TRBV7-9 and TRBJ2-3, is DTGVSQNPRHKITKRGQNVTFRCDPISEHNRLYWYRQTLGQGPEFLTYFQNEAQLEKSRLLSDRFSAERPKGSFSTLEIQRTEQGDSAMYLCASSLTNTQYFGPGTRLTVL.

The chain links TRBV5-6 to TRBJ2-5; D is ambiguous. The length of the CDR3 is 16 residues. V dropped 4 bases and J dropped 1 base, with 17 bases sitting between them. CDR1 and CDR2 from the germline V gene are SGHDT and YYEEEE. DNA for the CDR3: TGTGCCAGCAGCCTTTCGCTGTCCGGGTCCCAAGAGACCCAGTACTTC. Amino acid sequence: CASSLSLSGSQETQYF.

The chain combines TRBV20-1 with TRBJ1-2; tentative D call: TRBD1 (5 bases). CDR1 and CDR2 from the germline V gene are DFQATT and SNEGSKA (reference sequence). Between the trimmed V and J ends, which lost 6 bases and 3 bases, there was a span of 8 bases. This CDR3 region has 11 residues. The CDR3, as DNA: TGCAGTGCGTCCAGGGACTATGGCTACACCTTC. Its translation: CSASRDYGYTF.

The rearrangement joins TRBV7-2 to TRBJ2-4, with D hard to call. The CDR3 sequence is 15 residues long. Germline values: CDR1 SGHTA, CDR2 FQGNSA. V lost 3 bases to trimming and J lost 3 bases, with 12 bases between them. The CDR3 sequence: CASSLWALGKNIQYF. The CDR3 DNA is TGTGCCAGCAGCTTGTGGGCGCTCGGCAAAAACATTCAGTACTTC.

The rearrangement links TRBV4-1 to TRBJ2-7; D uncertain. This CDR3 spans 15 amino acids. Germline V CDR1 and CDR2: MGHRA, YSYEKL. With 0 bases removed from V and 1 base from J, the gap between germline ends came to 10 bases. The CDR3 nucleotides read TGCGCCAGCAGCCAAGATCGATCCGGGTCCTACGAGCAGTACTTC. Residues: CASSQDRSGSYEQYF.

This clone was detected once. The rearrangement links TRBV13 to TRBJ2-1, with D possibly TRBD2 on 6 matching bases. This CDR3 has 13 residues. V was shortened by 5 bases and J by 4 bases, with 9 bases between the two germline ends. CDR1 PRHDT and CDR2 FYEKMQ come from the germline V gene (reference sequence). CDR3 sequence: CASSPGDYNEQFF. DNA for the CDR3: TGTGCCAGCAGCCCGGGAGATTACAATGAGCAGTTCTTC.

V and J are TRBV5-1 and TRBJ1-3; weak D call: TRBD1 (5 bases). Trimming left V 4 bases short and J 3 bases short, with 11 bases between. Germline CDR1 reads SGHRS; CDR2 reads YFSETQ. The CDR3 runs 14 residues. CDR3 protein: CASSGGQDGNTIYF. As DNA, the CDR3 is TGCGCCAGCAGCGGCGGACAAGATGGAAACACCATATATTTT.

The chain is built from TRBV7-7 and TRBJ2-1; TRBD1 aligns across 8 bases. The germline gives CDR1 SSHAT, CDR2 FNYEAQ (reference sequence). The V gene end was trimmed by 1 base and the J gene end by 7 bases; junction bases not matched to a gene: 3. This CDR3 region has 14 residues. The DNA of the CDR3 is TGTGCCAGCAGCTTAGGCCAGGGGGCGAATGAGCAGTTCTTC. The encoded protein is CASSLGQGANEQFF.

V and J are TRBV30 and TRBJ1-2; D is uncertain. CDR1 and CDR2 (germline): GTSNPN, SVGIG (reference sequence). Trimming took off 3 bases at V and 0 bases at J, with 8 bases between the two ends. The CDR3 loop spans 13 amino acids. This chain's CDR3 is CAWRTGANYGYTF. CDR3 in DNA: TGTGCCTGGAGGACGGGAGCTAACTATGGCTACACCTTC.